This T cell receptor beta chain was identified during a study of OX40 agonist ivuxolimab in advanced cancers. This CDR3 spans 14 amino acids. Losses at the gene ends were 3 bases for V and 6 bases for J; bases not matched to a gene: 6. From germline, CDR1 is KGHSH and CDR2 LQKENI. TCRdb's copy holds only in-frame clones and misses some; the assay was immunoSEQ multiplex PCR. The table records 30,000 to 35,000 clones, roughly 80% of them present only once. This receptor was taken from an adult with an advanced solid tumor such as melanoma, head and neck, liver or kidney cancer. The chain recombines TRBV18 with TRBJ2-7, with 9 bases identical to TRBD1. The source material was CD4+ or CD8+ T cells sorted from blood, sampled in a trial of the OX40 agonist ivuxolimab. The CDR3 loop is CASSPDRGLGEQYF. CDR3 sequence (DNA): TGTGCCAGCTCACCCGACAGGGGGTTGGGCGAGCAGTACTTC.